This T cell receptor (beta chain) was observed in a study of blood T cell repertoires in COVID-19. Whole-study context: Spain, Italy and the United States supplied samples that represented acute and convalescent COVID-19.

This CDR3 has 16 amino acids. Trimming took 2 bases from V and 3 from J, leaving 14 bases between them. TCRdb's copy holds only in-frame clones and misses some; the assay was immunoSEQ multiplex PCR. This sample has hundreds of thousands of clones, with nearly 90% found just once. This clone was seen just once. The source of this sequence is a woman between 18 and 29 years old who had been exposed to COVID-19. The J gene is TRBJ2-4, the V gene TRBV23-1, with D tentatively TRBD1 (5 bases). TRBV23-1 is identified as an open reading frame with a role that is uncertain. Material: PBMCs or T cells enriched from blood (not recorded which). The CDR3 here is CASSQGRRVVKNIQYF. Written as DNA, the CDR3 is TGCGCCAGCAGTCAAGGCCGCAGGGTGGTCAAAAACATTCAGTACTTC.